This is a list of T cell receptor beta chains from one sample in a study of T cell responses to AZD1222 COVID-19 vaccine. Profiling relied on immunoSEQ multiplex PCR, and the TCRdb table lists in-frame clones only, not all of them. The table has 100,000 to 150,000 clones, around 90% seen once. Sequencing used peripheral blood, obtained on day 0 of MenACWY control vaccination. Receptor source: an adult in good health. CDR3s include the opening cysteine and the closing phenylalanine or tryptophan. The D gene is left open where the match is weak. Clone size is given for some rows only: seen once, a few or many times, or a class if the clone is expanded.

V gene	clone size	D gene	J gene	CDR3 DNA	CDR3 protein
TRBV7-3	few	.	TRBJ1-1	TGTGCCAGCAGCTTAGGTATGAACACTGAAGCTTTCTTT	CASSLGMNTEAFF
TRBV28	.	.	TRBJ2-3	TGTGCCAGCTATGTCCTCAGGGGTAGTAGCACAGATACGCAGTATTTT	CASYVLRGSSTDTQYF
TRBV6-5	.	.	TRBJ2-3	TGTGCCAGCACTCCCACACAAGGGTCGGGGGATACGCAGTATTTT	CASTPTQGSGDTQYF
TRBV5-1	.	.	TRBJ1-2	TGCGCCAGCAGCGGGGGGGATTATAATGGCTACACCTTC	CASSGGDYNGYTF
TRBV6-6	.	.	TRBJ2-3	TGTGCCAGCAGTAGCCCAGGAATCACAGATACGCAGTATTTT	CASSSPGITDTQYF
TRBV7-2	.	TRBD1	TRBJ2-1	TGTGCCAGCAGCCTAGAGGACGGGACAGGGCGACGTGAGCAGTTCTTC	CASSLEDGTGRREQFF
TRBV6-5	.	.	TRBJ2-2	TGTGCCAGCTCTTGGGGGCGGCACACCGGGGAGCTGTTTTTT	CASSWGRHTGELFF
TRBV6-1	.	TRBD1	TRBJ1-4	TGTGCCAGCAGTGAAGTGGGACAGTGGAATGAAAAACTGTTTTTT	CASSEVGQWNEKLFF
TRBV13	once	.	TRBJ2-3	TGTGCCAGCAGCTTAAGGTCAGATACGCAGTATTTT	CASSLRSDTQYF
TRBV28	.	TRBD1	TRBJ2-7	TGTGCCAGCAGTCCGCCCTCACAGGGGTCCTACGAGCAGTACTTC	CASSPPSQGSYEQYF
TRBV3-1/TRBV3-2	.	.	TRBJ2-5	TGTGCCAGCAGCCGATTAAAGGGGGAAGAGACCCAGTACTTC	CASSRLKGEETQYF
TRBV6-5	.	TRBD1	TRBJ1-6	TGTGCCAGCAGATCGACAGGGAAAGGTAGTTCACCCCTCCACTTT	CASRSTGKGSSPLHF
TRBV5-1	once	TRBD1	TRBJ1-1	TGCGCCAGCAGCTCATCGACAGGGTTGGTCCTGAACACTGAAGCTTTCTTT	CASSSSTGLVLNTEAFF
TRBV29-1	once	.	TRBJ1-2	TGCAGCGTCCTAGGGACCGACTTCTATGGCTACACCTTC	CSVLGTDFYGYTF
TRBV2	.	TRBD1	TRBJ2-5	TGTGCCAGCAGTGAAGACAGGGGGCGGGAGACCCAGTACTTC	CASSEDRGRETQYF
TRBV6-6	once	.	TRBJ1-1	TGTGCCAGCAGTTTCGAGGGGCCGGTCACTGAAGCTTTCTTT	CASSFEGPVTEAFF
TRBV6-5	.	.	TRBJ1-1	TGTGCCAGCAGACCCAGGGGTCTGACTGAAGCTTTCTTT	CASRPRGLTEAFF
TRBV24-1	.	.	TRBJ1-5	TGTGCCACCAGTGCCTCACAGGGTACCAATCAGCCCCAGCATTTT	CATSASQGTNQPQHF
TRBV28	.	.	TRBJ2-1	TGTGCCAGCAGTCCCATCAATGCTATTGGGCAGTTCTTC	CASSPINAIGQFF
TRBV18	.	.	TRBJ2-5	TGTGCCAGCTCACCGTTGGTAGCGGGTAAGGGGACACAAGAGACCCAGTACTTC	CASSPLVAGKGTQETQYF
TRBV6-5	.	.	TRBJ2-2	TGTGCCAGCAGGCGGAGGGGTGCGAACACCGGGGAGCTGTTTTTT	CASRRRGANTGELFF
TRBV28	once	.	TRBJ1-5	TGTGCCAGCAGTTTCCACAGGGCAGCGGATCAGCCCCAGCATTTT	CASSFHRAADQPQHF
TRBV6-1	few	.	TRBJ1-1	TGTGCCAGCAGTGATTTTGGCGGGGGTTTTAAAGCTTTCTTT	CASSDFGGGFKAFF
TRBV7-9	.	TRBD1	TRBJ1-5	TGTGCCAGCAGCCAAGTCGGGACAGGGGTTAGCAATCAGCCCCAGCATTTT	CASSQVGTGVSNQPQHF
TRBV7-9	.	.	TRBJ1-1	TGTGCCAGCAGCAAAGGGTACACTGAAGCTTTCTTT	CASSKGYTEAFF
TRBV27	.	TRBD1	TRBJ2-6	TGTGCCAGCAGTAGACAGGGTCGGTCTACCATCCAGTCTGGGGCCAACGTCCTGACTTTC	CASSRQGRSTIQSGANVLTF
TRBV12-3/TRBV12-4	.	.	TRBJ1-2	TGTGCCAGCAGTTTCTGGCAGGATGGCTACACCTTC	CASSFWQDGYTF
TRBV28	.	.	TRBJ1-2	TGTGCCAGCAGTTTCCAGGTGGCCCTGGATGGCTACACCTTC	CASSFQVALDGYTF
TRBV18	.	.	TRBJ2-5	TGTGCCAGCTCACCGACCGCGGTCGCAGAGACCCAGTACTTC	CASSPTAVAETQYF
TRBV24-1	.	.	TRBJ2-4	TGTGCCACCTCTGCCGGGCCCATGGGCATTCAGTACTTC	CATSAGPMGIQYF